This TCR beta chain was captured by sequencing in a study of CD8+CD57+ T cells in acquired aplastic anemia. Study as a whole: Sorted CD4+ and CD8+ cells gave a mean 3.2 ug DNA, range roughly 0.19 to 30 ug. There were 9.5 million to 13 million reads, on average, for CD4+ cells from healthy donors.

Whole-study results and caveats: CD8+ Simpson's diversity in patients was not significantly different from that in controls. Some 30 shared CD8+ CDR3s appeared highly expressed within patients' immunodominant clones.

Of note for this clonotype: Its target is not known.

Using genomic DNA as the template, TCR beta VDJ and CDR3 profiling was carried out. MiXCR, applied by TCRdb to the reads, yields one record per CDR3 protein. The sample holds 150,000 to 200,000 distinct CDR3 sequences, approximately 40% seen once. V shed 6 bases and J shed 5 bases, with 17 bases lying between them. This CDR3 is built from 14 residues. Germline-derived CDR1 and CDR2 are DFQATT and SNEGSKA (reference sequence). The specimen sequenced was sorted CD4+, CD8+, or CD8+CD57+ T cells (not recorded which) from PBMCs. The TCR originated in a human donor in good health. The rearrangement joins TRBV20-1 to TRBJ2-1, with TRBD1 as a possible D gene (7 bases). DNA of the CDR3: TGCAGTGCACCTCAGGGGGGCAGGGACAATGAGCAGTTCTTC. Amino acids: CSAPQGGRDNEQFF.